The 8 T cell receptor beta chains listed next were all sequenced from one sample in a study of T cell changes during pregnancy in multiple sclerosis (dated by TCRdb to about 2019). The library was generated by the immunoSEQ multiplex PCR assay. TCRdb obtained this table from immuneACCESS and retained in-frame rearrangements with V and J assigned. These tables miss some clones; where compared with another copy, unresolved V genes account for less than half of the shortfall, and the remainder is unexplained. This sample lists tens of thousands of clones; about 93% were detected once. The ten largest make up around 1.4% of the sample. The material sequenced was peripheral blood, taken in the third trimester of pregnancy. All receptors derive from a female donor in good health, enrolled as a control in a pregnancy study.

Here the CDR3 DNA reads TGTGCCAGCAGTTTATCGATAACCCCTAGCGGGTTAGCCTCCTACAATGAGCAGTTCTTC. Translating gives CASSLSITPSGLASYNEQFF. V is TRBV27 and J is TRBJ2-1; 8 bases map to TRBD2. The germline gives CDR1 MNHEY, CDR2 SMNVEV (reference sequence). The length of the CDR3 is 20 residues. V gave up 0 bases and J gave up 0 bases; unmatched junction bases: 13.

The rearrangement uses TRBV7-9 and TRBJ2-5, with 9 nucleotides matching TRBD1. The CDR3 has 14 amino acids. CDR1 is SEHNR and CDR2 is FQNEAQ in the germline V gene (reference sequence). With 4 bases clipped from V and 5 bases from J, the junction kept 5 bases outside the gene matches. In DNA, the CDR3 is TGTGCCAGCAGCTCCGACAGGGGGGGGGAGACCCAGTACTTC. It yields the protein CASSSDRGGETQYF. Combining the CDR3 with reference TRBV7-9 and TRBJ2-5 gives the whole variable domain DTGVSQNPRHKITKRGQNVTFRCDPISEHNRLYWYRQTLGQGPEFLTYFQNEAQLEKSRLLSDRFSAERPKGSFSTLEIQRTEQGDSAMYLCASSSDRGGETQYFGPGTRLLVL.

The chain has TRBV28 and TRBJ2-7, with TRBD2 identical over 7 bases. The CDR3 has 15 amino acids. Germline V CDR1 and CDR2: MDHEN, SYDVKM. Losses at the gene ends were 5 bases for V and 2 bases for J; bases not matched to a gene: 9. This chain's CDR3 is CASSPAASGPYEQYF. CDR3 in DNA: TGTGCCAGCAGTCCGGCCGCTAGCGGTCCCTACGAGCAGTACTTC.

The V gene is TRBV10-3, the J gene TRBJ2-1, with D perhaps matching TRBD1 (6 bases). This CDR3 contains 16 residues. Trimming took 3 bases from V and 3 from J, leaving 15 bases between them. The germline V gene encodes CDR1 ENHRY and CDR2 SYGVKD. This CDR3 is CAISELGGADYNEQFF. The CDR3, as DNA: TGTGCCATCAGTGAATTAGGGGGAGCCGACTACAATGAGCAGTTCTTC.

This chain uses TRBV28 with TRBJ1-2; maybe TRBD1 (6 bases). The CDR3 loop spans 14 amino acids. Germline V CDR1 and CDR2: MDHEN, SYDVKM. Trimming shortened V by 6 bases and J by 2 bases, and 13 bases separated the two germline ends. Here the CDR3 DNA reads TGTGCCAGCAGCCCGAGACAGGCCAACTATGGCTACACCTTC. Translated, it gives CASSPRQANYGYTF.

Concerning this clone itself: Mismatch with germline at one junction end may stem from a read error. The genes are TRBV5-1 and TRBJ2-3, with D possibly TRBD2 on 6 matching bases. The CDR3 covers 14 residues. The germline CDR1 and CDR2 sequences are SGHRS and YFSETQ. For the CDR3, the DNA is TGCGCCAGCAGATTGGCTAGCGGCACAGATACGCAGTATTTT. Translated: CASRLASGTDTQYF.

The chain uses TRBV28 and TRBJ1-5; 12 bases fit TRBD1. CDR1 is MDHEN, CDR2 SYDVKM, per germline. Unmatched junction bases numbered 8, after V lost 3 bases and J lost 5 bases. The CDR3 is 17 residues long. The CDR3 protein is CASSFPLGTGGDQPQHF. For the CDR3, the DNA is TGTGCCAGCAGTTTTCCCCTAGGGACAGGGGGCGATCAGCCCCAGCATTTT.

The chain employs TRBV19 and TRBJ2-7; the match to TRBD2 covers 10 bases. The germline V gene has CDR1 LNHDA and CDR2 SQIVND (reference sequence). V shed 2 bases, J shed 2 bases, and the junction held 3 bases outside the gene matches. The length of the CDR3 is 15 residues. The DNA of the CDR3 is TGTGCCAGTAGTATAAATCTAGCGGGAGCCTACGAGCAGTACTTC. Its protein is CASSINLAGAYEQYF.